Below, 10 T cell receptor beta chains from the same sample are listed, as sequenced in a study of blood T cell repertoires in COVID-19. The repertoire was sequenced with immunoSEQ multiplex PCR; TCRdb's copy has only in-frame clones and lacks some. The sample records just over 75,000 clones, 80% being singletons. Source material: peripheral blood. These receptors were taken from a man aged 55 to 70 with active or convalescent COVID-19.

The chain employs TRBV7-8 and TRBJ1-2; the match to TRBD1 covers 9 bases. CDR1 is SGHVS, CDR2 FQNEAQ, per germline. This CDR3 has 15 residues. Trimming took 4 bases from V and 1 from J; bases not matched to a gene: 4. CDR3 in DNA: TGTGCCAGCAGCTCAACGACAGGGGGTAACTATGGCTACACCTTC. This encodes CASSSTTGGNYGYTF.

The V and J genes are TRBV7-8 and TRBJ1-1; D might be TRBD1 (5 bases). Germline lookup yields CDR1 SGHVS and CDR2 FQNEAQ. V was cut by 2 bases and J by 1 base, with 11 bases left in between. This CDR3 has 15 amino acids. CDR3 nucleotides: TGTGCCAGCAGCTTACAATGGACAACGAACACTGAAGCTTTCTTT. Translating gives CASSLQWTTNTEAFF. The full variable domain, its missing parts supplied by reference TRBV7-8 and TRBJ1-1, is GAGVSQSPRYKVAKRGQDVALRCDPISGHVSLFWYQQALGQGPEFLTYFQNEAQLDKSGLPSDRFFAERPEGSVSTLKIQRTQQEDSAVYLCASSLQWTTNTEAFFGQGTRLTVV.

This sequence joins TRBV5-1 and TRBJ2-3; 8 bases line up with TRBD2. V lost 0 bases to trimming and J lost 3 bases; unmatched junction nucleotides: 9. The CDR3 runs 17 residues. Germline CDR1 reads SGHRS; CDR2 reads YFSETQ. The CDR3 bases are TGCGCCAGCAGCTTGGACGGACGGGGGGGCAGAACAGATACGCAGTATTTT. It encodes CASSLDGRGGRTDTQYF.

The chain couples TRBV10-3 to TRBJ1-1; 11 bases map to TRBD1. CDR3 size: 16 residues. V trimming: 4 bases; J trimming: 10 bases; junction bases outside the gene matches: 14. Per the germline V gene, CDR1 is ENHRY and CDR2 is SYGVKD. The CDR3 loop is CAISAPGTGGQGRAFF. The CDR3 nucleotides are TGTGCCATCAGTGCCCCCGGGACAGGGGGTCAGGGGCGAGCTTTCTTT.

The CDR3 DNA is TGTGCCAGCAGCTTAACACCAACTAATGAAAAACTGTTTTTT. As protein: CASSLTPTNEKLFF. The V gene is TRBV7-9, the J gene TRBJ1-4; D remains unclear. The CDR3 is 14 residues long. Germline V gene sequence: CDR1 SEHNR, CDR2 FQNEAQ (reference sequence). V lost 2 bases, J lost 0 bases, and 4 bases lay in between.

This rearrangement joins TRBV3-1 (or the pseudogene TRBV3-2) to TRBJ2-7, with a weak D call TRBD1 (6 bases). Germline V gene lookup returns CDR1 LGHDT and CDR2 YNNKEL (reference sequence). The CDR3 is 12 residues long. Trimming shortened V by 4 bases and J by 12 bases, and 16 bases separated the two germline ends. In nucleotides, the CDR3 is TGTGCCAGCAGCCTAGGACAGTCAGGTCCGTACTTC. Translated: CASSLGQSGPYF.

This clone was picked up one time. J is TRBJ1-6 and V is TRBV7-6; 8 bases agree with TRBD1. CDR3 length equals 16 residues. Germline CDR1 SGHVS, CDR2 FNYEAQ. V lost 4 bases, J lost 5 bases, and 7 bases stayed unmatched. This CDR3 reads CASSSEPTGDNSPLHF. CDR3 in DNA: TGTGCCAGCAGCTCCGAGCCGACAGGGGATAATTCACCCCTCCACTTT.

The rearrangement links TRBV11-1 to TRBJ2-5, with 7 bases matching TRBD1. The CDR3 contains 15 residues. Unmatched junction bases numbered 6, after V lost 4 bases and J lost 1 base. Germline values: CDR1 SGHAT, CDR2 FQDESV (reference sequence). CDR3 bases: TGTGCCAGCAGCTCCCGGGACAGAGCCCAAGAGACCCAGTACTTC. This translates into CASSSRDRAQETQYF.

This chain connects TRBV6-4 to TRBJ1-1, with TRBD1 identical over 8 bases. The length of the CDR3 is 17 residues. From germline, CDR1 is MRHNA and CDR2 SNTAGT. V was clipped by 6 bases and J by 0 bases; unmatched bases: 12. The CDR3 DNA is TGTGCCAGCAGGGGGGCCGGGACAGGAGATATGAACACTGAAGCTTTCTTT. It specifies CASRGAGTGDMNTEAFF.

The gene calls are TRBV29-1 and TRBJ1-2, with D possibly TRBD1 on 5 matching bases. The germline V gene encodes CDR1 SQVTM and CDR2 ANQGSEA. This CDR3 contains 13 residues. V shed 7 bases and J shed 0 bases, with 12 bases lying between them. CDR3: CSDRSTTNYGYTF. CDR3 nucleotide sequence: TGCAGCGACAGGAGCACGACTAACTATGGCTACACCTTC. Filled out from reference TRBV29-1 and TRBJ1-2, the complete variable domain reads SAVISQKPSRDICQRGTSLTIQCQVDSQVTMMFWYRQQPGQSLTLIATANQGSEATYESGFVIDKFPISRPNLTFSTLTVSNMSPEDSSIYLCSDRSTTNYGYTFGSGTRLTVV.